The 24 T cell receptor beta chains below all came from one sample that was sequenced in a study of blood T cell repertoires in COVID-19. Clones were sequenced by immunoSEQ multiplex PCR, and TCRdb holds only the in-frame ones, with some missing. The sample lists fewer than 200,000 clones, 80% to 90% occurring once. The specimen was peripheral blood. Every receptor here comes from a man aged 40-49 years who had recovered from COVID-19.

This clone was seen a few times. The CDR3 loop reads CASSIEGQGTEAFF. CDR3 in DNA: TGTGCCAGTAGTATAGAGGGACAGGGCACTGAAGCTTTCTTT. The J gene is TRBJ1-1, the V gene TRBV19; 9 nucleotides agree with TRBD1. Germline-derived CDR1 and CDR2 are LNHDA and SQIVND (reference sequence). The CDR3 has 14 amino acids. V gave up 0 bases and J gave up 4 bases; unmatched junction bases: 0.

The chain employs TRBV2 and TRBJ1-1; possibly TRBD1 for D (5 bases). This CDR3 has 13 residues. Trimming took 8 bases from V and 3 from J, leaving 13 bases between them. The germline V gene has CDR1 SNHLY and CDR2 FYNNEI. The CDR3 coding sequence is TGTGCCAGCGCTAGGGAGGGGCACACTGAAGCTTTCTTT. Encoded protein: CASAREGHTEAFF.

This clone appeared a few times. The chain is built from TRBV6-2 or TRBV6-3 and TRBJ1-5, with a possible D match to TRBD1 (5 bases). This CDR3 spans 15 amino acids. Germline CDR1 is MNHEY and CDR2 is SVGEGT. The V and J ends lost 5 bases and 4 bases respectively, with 15 bases between them. CDR3 loop: CASSTIQGVNQPQHF. As DNA, the CDR3 is TGTGCCAGCAGTACTATCCAGGGTGTTAATCAGCCCCAGCATTTT.

In its sample, this clone was seen many times. The rearrangement joins TRBV3-1 (or the pseudogene TRBV3-2) to TRBJ2-7, with no clear D. There are 15 residues in the CDR3. Between the trimmed V and J ends, which lost 0 bases and 0 bases, there was a span of 9 bases. The germline V gene has CDR1 LGHDT and CDR2 YNNKEL (reference sequence). The CDR3: CASSQDGTASYEQYF. CDR3 sequence (DNA): TGTGCCAGCAGCCAAGATGGAACAGCCTCCTACGAGCAGTACTTC.

The V and J genes are TRBV7-3 and TRBJ1-1; 8 nucleotides line up with TRBD1. With 1 base clipped from V and 5 bases from J, the junction kept 3 bases outside the gene matches. The CDR3 covers 14 residues. From germline, CDR1 is SGHTA and CDR2 FQGTGA. CDR3 amino acids: CASSLNDRGTEAFF. The CDR3 DNA is TGTGCCAGCAGCTTAAACGACAGGGGAACTGAAGCTTTCTTT.

J is TRBJ2-2 and V is TRBV10-3; D is perhaps TRBD1 (5 bases). V lost 2 bases and J 7 bases, leaving 14 bases between the germline ends. Germline values: CDR1 ENHRY, CDR2 SYGVKD. The CDR3 extends over 15 amino acids. This CDR3 reads CAISETGALDGELFF. In DNA, the CDR3 is TGTGCCATCAGTGAGACAGGCGCCCTGGACGGGGAGCTGTTTTTT.

The V gene is TRBV6-5, the J gene TRBJ2-2; TRBD2 might be the D (5 bases). The CDR3 is made up of 14 amino acids. Trimming removed 6 bases at V and 3 bases at J, with 11 bases between. The germline V gene encodes CDR1 MNHEY and CDR2 SVGAGI. CDR3 residues: CASRAGSYTGELFF. Written as DNA, the CDR3 is TGTGCCAGCAGGGCGGGCAGTTACACCGGGGAGCTGTTTTTT.

The V call is TRBV23-1, the J call TRBJ1-5; D is unclear. TRBV23-1 is an open reading frame whose function is uncertain. CDR3 length: 19 residues. Trimming left V 0 bases short and J 4 bases short, with 22 bases between. The CDR3 sequence is CASSQSIGSAPGANQPQHF. The CDR3 DNA sequence: TGCGCCAGCAGTCAATCGATTGGGTCAGCCCCAGGCGCTAATCAGCCCCAGCATTTT.

The chain carries TRBV9 and TRBJ1-1, with 8 nucleotides matching TRBD1. Looked up from germline, CDR1 is SGDLS and CDR2 is YYNGEE. The CDR3 is 11 residues long. V lost 3 bases and J lost 11; bases outside the gene matches: 3. As DNA, the CDR3 is TGTGCCAGCAGCGGTACAGGGGGGGCTTTCTTT. It translates to CASSGTGGAFF.

This chain joins TRBV18 and TRBJ2-7; 8 bases align to TRBD1. The CDR3 is 15 amino acids. The V gene end was trimmed by 6 bases and the J gene end by 7 bases; junction bases not matched to a gene: 14. Per germline, CDR1 KGHSH and CDR2 LQKENI. The CDR3 DNA sequence: TGTGCCAGCTCTCCAGCTTCGACAGGGGCTCGTGAGCAGTACTTC. Amino acids: CASSPASTGAREQYF.

This clone has just one count. This chain connects TRBV19 to TRBJ1-4; D not resolved. V gave up 0 bases and J gave up 5 bases, with 19 bases separating them. CDR1 and CDR2 (germline): LNHDA, SQIVND (reference sequence). This CDR3 contains 18 residues. CDR3 in amino acids: CASSIDISRDGLNEKLFF. The CDR3 region has the DNA TGTGCCAGTAGTATAGATATCTCCCGCGATGGTCTAAATGAAAAACTGTTTTTT.

This sequence joins TRBV5-6 and TRBJ2-7; 7 bases are a match to TRBD1. This CDR3 has 14 residues. The V gene's germline CDR1 is SGHDT and CDR2 YYEEEE. The ends lost 5 bases at V and 2 bases at J; junction bases unmatched: 7. DNA for the CDR3: TGTGCCAGCAGATCCGGGACAGAGACCTACGAGCAGTACTTC. It is translated as CASRSGTETYEQYF.

V is TRBV11-1 and J is TRBJ2-2; no definite D call. CDR3 length equals 13 residues. Trimming pared 5 bases from V and 5 bases from J, leaving 9 bases between. CDR1 is SGHAT and CDR2 is FQDESV in the germline V gene (reference sequence). CDR3 in amino acids: CASSLDSTGELFF. The CDR3, as DNA: TGTGCCAGCAGCCTTGACTCTACCGGGGAGCTGTTTTTT.

The chain combines TRBV11-2 with TRBJ1-6; tentative D call: TRBD1 (5 bases). Germline CDR1 reads SGHAT; CDR2 reads FQNNGV. Trimming pared 6 bases from V and 7 bases from J, leaving 7 bases between. The CDR3 is made up of 12 amino acids. The CDR3: CASRGGNSPLHF. CDR3 coding DNA: TGTGCCAGCAGGGGGGGGAATTCACCCCTCCACTTT. Variable domain in full (rest from reference TRBV11-2 and TRBJ1-6): EAGVAQSPRYKIIEKRQSVAFWCNPISGHATLYWYQQILGQGPKLLIQFQNNGVVDDSQLPKDRFSAERLKGVDSTLKIQPAKLEDSAVYLCASRGGNSPLHFGNGTRLTVT.

This chain uses TRBV7-9 with TRBJ2-3; possibly TRBD2 for D (5 bases). V shed 2 bases and J shed 6 bases, with 12 bases lying between them. Per the germline V gene, CDR1 is SEHNR and CDR2 is FQNEAQ (reference sequence). The CDR3 contains 14 residues. The CDR3 sequence: CASSLSGIMDTQYF. CDR3 coding DNA: TGTGCCAGCAGCTTATCGGGGATAATGGATACGCAGTATTTT.

The chain has TRBV6-5 and TRBJ2-4; D call uncertain. Trimming removed 0 bases from V and 1 base from J, with 4 bases in between. This CDR3 contains 14 residues. From germline, CDR1 is MNHEY and CDR2 SVGAGI. The CDR3: CASSYSLAKNIQYF. CDR3 sequence (DNA): TGTGCCAGCAGTTACTCTCTCGCCAAAAACATTCAGTACTTC.

J is TRBJ2-7 and V is TRBV15; TRBD2 matches at 9 bases. The trim removed 5 bases at V and 5 bases at J, leaving 7 bases unmatched. This CDR3 contains 14 residues. The germline gives CDR1 LNHNV, CDR2 YYDKDF (reference sequence). The DNA of the CDR3 is TGTGCCACCAGCCTAGCGGGGAGTGGGAACGAGCAGTACTTC. This codes for CATSLAGSGNEQYF.

The sample holds a few counts of this clone. The chain recombines TRBV7-9 with TRBJ1-3; the D is unclear. CDR1 and CDR2 (germline): SEHNR, FQNEAQ (reference sequence). V was clipped by 1 base and J by 4 bases, with 14 bases between them. This CDR3 has 16 residues. The CDR3 loop is CASSLVWSTTGNTIYF. The CDR3 DNA is TGTGCCAGCAGCTTAGTTTGGAGCACCACCGGAAACACCATATATTTT.

The V gene is TRBV18, the J gene TRBJ2-3; 12 nucleotides line up with TRBD2. There are 19 residues in the CDR3. From germline, CDR1 is KGHSH and CDR2 LQKENI. V lost 3 bases to trimming and J lost 4 bases; unmatched junction nucleotides: 14. The CDR3 region is CASSPPGLAGLEVADTQYF. The CDR3 DNA follows: TGTGCCAGCTCACCCCCGGGACTAGCGGGTCTCGAGGTGGCAGATACGCAGTATTTT.

This clone came up a few times. The chain joins TRBV27 to TRBJ2-1; unclear D gene. The CDR3 runs 13 residues. The germline V gene encodes CDR1 MNHEY and CDR2 SMNVEV (reference sequence). Trimming pared 5 bases from V and 5 bases from J, leaving 10 bases between. CDR3 amino acids: CASSALSNNEQFF. The CDR3 DNA reads as TGTGCCAGCAGTGCTTTGAGCAACAATGAGCAGTTCTTC.

The chain has TRBV7-9 and TRBJ1-1; D perhaps matches TRBD1 (5 bases). The CDR3 contains 15 residues. V lost 5 bases, J lost 3 bases, and 16 bases lay in between. Germline CDR1 and CDR2: SEHNR and FQNEAQ (reference sequence). The CDR3 spells CASSPLSGGDTEAFF. Written as DNA, the CDR3 is TGTGCCAGCAGCCCACTGTCGGGGGGTGACACTGAAGCTTTCTTT. Full variable domain (outside the CDR3, taken from reference TRBV7-9 and TRBJ1-1): DTGVSQNPRHKITKRGQNVTFRCDPISEHNRLYWYRQTLGQGPEFLTYFQNEAQLEKSRLLSDRFSAERPKGSFSTLEIQRTEQGDSAMYLCASSPLSGGDTEAFFGQGTRLTVV.

This chain connects TRBV4-2 to TRBJ1-1, with a weak D call TRBD1 (6 bases). Trimming shortened V by 4 bases and J by 3 bases, and 15 bases separated the two germline ends. The CDR3 loop spans 15 amino acids. Germline CDR1 reads LGHNA; CDR2 reads YNFKEQ. CDR3 sequence (DNA): TGTGCCAGCAGCCTAGAACAGGGTGGGGACACTGAAGCTTTCTTT. This gives the protein CASSLEQGGDTEAFF.

The rearrangement links TRBV11-3 to TRBJ1-4, with 9 nucleotides matching TRBD1. The germline CDR1 and CDR2 sequences are SGHNT and YENEEA. After removal of 2 bases from V and 5 bases from J, the junction contained 3 bases not matched to a gene. The CDR3 covers 15 residues. CDR3 sequence reads: CASSLRDRGNEKLFF. CDR3 DNA: TGTGCCAGCAGCTTACGAGACAGGGGGAATGAAAAACTGTTTTTT.

This rearrangement joins TRBV4-1 to TRBJ2-1; D possibly corresponds to TRBD1 (6 bases). Germline loops: CDR1 MGHRA, CDR2 YSYEKL. The CDR3 is made up of 16 amino acids. The germline V and J ends were trimmed by 2 bases and 5 bases, with 16 bases remaining between them. Written as DNA, the CDR3 is TGCGCCAGCAGCCAAACAGGGTCTGGGAGTCACAATGAGCAGTTCTTC. Amino acid sequence: CASSQTGSGSHNEQFF.